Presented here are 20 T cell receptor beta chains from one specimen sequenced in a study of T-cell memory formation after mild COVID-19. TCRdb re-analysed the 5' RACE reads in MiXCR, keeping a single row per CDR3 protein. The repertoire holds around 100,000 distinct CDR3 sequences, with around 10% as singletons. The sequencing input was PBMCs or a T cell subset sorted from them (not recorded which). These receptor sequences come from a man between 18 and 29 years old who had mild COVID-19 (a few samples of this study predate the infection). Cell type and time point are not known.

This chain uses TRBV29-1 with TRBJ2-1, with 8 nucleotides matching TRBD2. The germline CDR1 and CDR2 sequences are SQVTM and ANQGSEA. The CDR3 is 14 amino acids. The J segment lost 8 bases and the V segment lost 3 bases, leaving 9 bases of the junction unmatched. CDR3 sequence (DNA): TGCAGCGTTGACCCGGGGGGGGAGGTCGATGAGCAGTTCTTC. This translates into CSVDPGGEVDEQFF.

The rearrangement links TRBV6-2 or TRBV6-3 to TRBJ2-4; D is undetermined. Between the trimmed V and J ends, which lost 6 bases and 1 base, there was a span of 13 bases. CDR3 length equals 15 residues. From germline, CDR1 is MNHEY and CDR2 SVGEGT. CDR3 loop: CASSPQYLAKNIQYF. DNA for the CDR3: TGTGCCAGCAGCCCACAGTATCTGGCCAAAAACATTCAGTACTTC.

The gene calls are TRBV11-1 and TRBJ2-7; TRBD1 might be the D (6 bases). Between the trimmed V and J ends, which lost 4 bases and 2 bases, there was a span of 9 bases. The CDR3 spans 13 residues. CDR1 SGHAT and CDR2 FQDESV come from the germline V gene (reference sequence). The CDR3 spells CASSSGQPYEQYV. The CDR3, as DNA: TGTGCCAGCAGCTCGGGACAACCCTACGAGCAGTACGTC.

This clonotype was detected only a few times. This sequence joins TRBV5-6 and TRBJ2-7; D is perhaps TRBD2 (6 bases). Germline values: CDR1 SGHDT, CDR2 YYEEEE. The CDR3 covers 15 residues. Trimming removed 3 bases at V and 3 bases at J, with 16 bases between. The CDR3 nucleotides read TGTGCCAGCAGCTCCGGCGGCATGGGGGGCTACGAGCAGTACGTC. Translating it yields CASSSGGMGGYEQYV.

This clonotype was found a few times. The CDR3 DNA reads TGTGCCAGCTCCCCAACAACGTACTATGGCTACACCTTC. Its protein is CASSPTTYYGYTF. The genes are TRBV25-1 and TRBJ1-2; D remains ambiguous. The V gene's germline CDR1 is MGHDK and CDR2 SYGVNS. V gave up 8 bases and J gave up 3 bases, with 13 bases separating them. The CDR3 covers 13 residues.

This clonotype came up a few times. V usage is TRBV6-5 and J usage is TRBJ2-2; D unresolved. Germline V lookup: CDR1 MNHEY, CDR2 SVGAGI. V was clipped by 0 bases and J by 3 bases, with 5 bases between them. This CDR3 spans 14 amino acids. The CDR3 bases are TGTGCCAGCAGTTACTCTCCTCACACCGGGGAGCTGTTTTTT. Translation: CASSYSPHTGELFF.

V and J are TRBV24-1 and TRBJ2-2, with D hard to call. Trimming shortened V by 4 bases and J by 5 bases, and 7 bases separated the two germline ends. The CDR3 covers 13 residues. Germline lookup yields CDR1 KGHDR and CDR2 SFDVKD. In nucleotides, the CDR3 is TGTGCCACCAGTGAGCCCGGGACCGGGGAGCTGTTTTTT. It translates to CATSEPGTGELFF.

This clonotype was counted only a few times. CDR3 region: CASSLGTLSSYEQYV. The CDR3 nucleotides read TGTGCCAGCAGCTTAGGGACATTGAGCTCCTACGAGCAGTACGTC. V gene TRBV11-2 combines with J gene TRBJ2-7; weak D call: TRBD1 (5 bases). The CDR3 spans 15 residues. Looked up from germline, CDR1 is SGHAT and CDR2 is FQNNGV. V was cut by 1 base and J by 0 bases, with 10 bases left in between.

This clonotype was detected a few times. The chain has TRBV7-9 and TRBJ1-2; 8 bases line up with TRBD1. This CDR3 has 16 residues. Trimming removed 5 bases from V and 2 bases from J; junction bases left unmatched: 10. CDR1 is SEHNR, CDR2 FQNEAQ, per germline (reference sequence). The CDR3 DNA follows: TGTGCCAGCAGCGAAGAAGGGACAGGACTCAACTATGGCTACACCTTC. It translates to CASSEEGTGLNYGYTF.

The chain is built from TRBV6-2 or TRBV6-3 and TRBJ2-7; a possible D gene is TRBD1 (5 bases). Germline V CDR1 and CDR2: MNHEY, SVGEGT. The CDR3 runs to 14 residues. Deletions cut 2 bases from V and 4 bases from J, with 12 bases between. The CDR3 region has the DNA TGTGCCAGCAGTTACAGTAACAGGAGATACGAGCAGTACGTC. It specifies CASSYSNRRYEQYV.

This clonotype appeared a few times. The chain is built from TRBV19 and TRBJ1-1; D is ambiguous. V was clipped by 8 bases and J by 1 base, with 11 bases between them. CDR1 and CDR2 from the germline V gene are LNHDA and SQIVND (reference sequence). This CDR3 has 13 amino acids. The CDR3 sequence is CASLKEKNTEAFF. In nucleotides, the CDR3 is TGTGCCAGTCTGAAGGAAAAGAACACTGAAGCTTTCTTT.

The CDR3 coding sequence is TGTGCCAGCAGCCAAGAAATACTGGCAGATACGCAGTATTTT. Its protein product is CASSQEILADTQYF. The genes are TRBV3-1 and TRBJ2-3; D not certain. The CDR3 runs 14 residues. Trimming removed 0 bases at V and 4 bases at J, with 8 bases between. Germline-derived CDR1 and CDR2 are LGHDT and YNNKEL (reference sequence).

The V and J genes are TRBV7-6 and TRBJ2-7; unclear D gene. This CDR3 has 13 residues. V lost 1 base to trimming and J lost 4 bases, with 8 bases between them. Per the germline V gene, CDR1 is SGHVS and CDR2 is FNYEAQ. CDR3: CASSLEQNYEQYF. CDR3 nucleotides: TGTGCCAGCAGCTTAGAACAGAATTACGAGCAGTACTTC.

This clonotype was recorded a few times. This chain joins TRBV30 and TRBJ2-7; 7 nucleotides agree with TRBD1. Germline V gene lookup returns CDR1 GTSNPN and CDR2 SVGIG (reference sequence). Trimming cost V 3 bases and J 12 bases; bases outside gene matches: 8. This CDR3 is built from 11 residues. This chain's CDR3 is CAWRRQGRVYF. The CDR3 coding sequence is TGTGCCTGGAGGAGACAGGGTAGGGTGTACTTC.

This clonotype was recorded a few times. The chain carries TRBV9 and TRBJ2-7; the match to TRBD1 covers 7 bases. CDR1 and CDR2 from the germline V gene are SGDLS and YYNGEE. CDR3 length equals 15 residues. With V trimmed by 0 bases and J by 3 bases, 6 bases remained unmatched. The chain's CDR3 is CASSVGDRTNYEQYF. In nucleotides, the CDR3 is TGTGCCAGCAGCGTAGGGGACAGAACTAACTACGAGCAGTACTTC.

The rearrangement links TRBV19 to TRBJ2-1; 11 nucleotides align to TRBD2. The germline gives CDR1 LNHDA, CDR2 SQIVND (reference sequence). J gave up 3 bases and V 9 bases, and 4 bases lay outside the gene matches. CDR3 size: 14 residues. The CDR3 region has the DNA TGTGCCAGCGGACTAGCGGGCTTCTACAATGAGCAGTTCTTC. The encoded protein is CASGLAGFYNEQFF.

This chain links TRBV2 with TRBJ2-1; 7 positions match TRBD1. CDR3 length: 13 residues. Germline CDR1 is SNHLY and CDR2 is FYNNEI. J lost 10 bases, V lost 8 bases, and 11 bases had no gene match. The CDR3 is CASGNYRGVEQFF. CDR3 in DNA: TGTGCCAGCGGGAATTACAGGGGCGTGGAGCAGTTCTTC. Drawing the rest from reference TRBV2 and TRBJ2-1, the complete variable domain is EPEVTQTPSHQVTQMGQEVILRCVPISNHLYFYWYRQILGQKVEFLVSFYNNEISEKSEIFDDQFSVERPDGSNFTLKIRSTKLEDSAMYFCASGNYRGVEQFFGPGTRLTVL.

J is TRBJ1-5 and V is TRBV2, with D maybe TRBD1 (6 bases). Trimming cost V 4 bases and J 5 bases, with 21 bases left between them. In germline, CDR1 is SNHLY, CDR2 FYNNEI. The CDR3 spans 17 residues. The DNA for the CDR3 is TGTGCCAGCAGTGGTGACCGACAGGCTTTCTATTATCAGCCCCAGCATTTT. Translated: CASSGDRQAFYYQPQHF.

Here the CDR3 DNA reads TGTGCCAGCAGTGTCGGGTTAGGCTACACCTTC. Protein product: CASSVGLGYTF. This chain uses TRBV2 with TRBJ1-2; no clear D. Trimming took 4 bases from V and 8 from J, leaving 8 bases between them. Germline V lookup: CDR1 SNHLY, CDR2 FYNNEI. This CDR3 contains 11 residues.

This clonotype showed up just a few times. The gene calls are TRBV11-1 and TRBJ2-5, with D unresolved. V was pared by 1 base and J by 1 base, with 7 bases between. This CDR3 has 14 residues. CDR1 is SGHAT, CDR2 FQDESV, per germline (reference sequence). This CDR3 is CASSLVLVQETQYF. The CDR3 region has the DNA TGTGCCAGCAGCTTAGTACTGGTCCAAGAGACCCAGTACTTC.